This T cell receptor beta chain comes out of a study of T cells in Graves' hyperthyroidism and ophthalmopathy. This clonotype was seen repeatedly, ten times or more. This CDR3 contains 16 residues. V shed 0 bases and J 4 bases; nucleotides not matched to a gene: 7. CDR1 is LGHNA, CDR2 YSLEER, per germline. Diagnoses were established using clinical symptoms, serum thyroxine and TRAb, thyroid ultrasound and orbital computed tomography. TCR beta CDR3 regions were amplified from RNA transcripts. A first-round RT-PCR of the TCR CDR3 used the HTBI primer set. TCRdb analysed the multiplex PCR reads with MiXCR anew, one entry per CDR3 protein. The table includes 250,000 to 350,000 distinct CDR3 sequences, about 18% detected once.

Sequenced sample: blood. The sequence was collected from a woman aged 60-75 years with Graves' ophthalmopathy. This chain uses TRBV4-3 with TRBJ2-7; TRBD2 matches at 9 bases. The CDR3 DNA sequence: TGCGCCAGCAGCCAAGAGAAAAGCGGGGGGAGGTACGAGCAGTACTTC. The encoded protein is CASSQEKSGGRYEQYF.